The rows below give T cell receptor beta chains drawn from one sample of a study of cytomegalovirus exposure and HLA in healthy donors. Repertoires were generated with immunoSEQ multiplex PCR, while TCRdb's copy carries only in-frame clones and drops some. This sample contains just under 90,000 clones. The sample taken for sequencing was PBMCs. The receptor set was obtained from a girl between 10 and 17 years old in good health and CMV-seropositive. CDR3s include the opening cysteine and the closing phenylalanine or tryptophan. The D gene is left open where the match is weak.

j_call: TRBJ2-7; v_call: TRBV5-1; d_call: NA; cdr3_aa: CASSLSQGPYEQYF; cdr3_nt: TGCGCCAGCAGCTTGAGTCAGGGCCCCTACGAGCAGTACTTC
j_call: TRBJ1-2; v_call: TRBV7-9; d_call: NA; cdr3_aa: CASSFQGGYGYTF; cdr3_nt: TGTGCCAGCAGTTTTCAGGGCGGCTATGGCTACACCTTC
j_call: TRBJ2-2; v_call: TRBV6-5; d_call: TRBD1; cdr3_aa: CASSYGQGSTGELFF; cdr3_nt: TGTGCCAGCAGTTACGGACAGGGTAGCACCGGGGAGCTGTTTTTT
j_call: TRBJ2-2; v_call: TRBV6-5; d_call: TRBD2; cdr3_aa: CASSYWRGDHTGELFF; cdr3_nt: TGTGCCAGCAGTTACTGGCGGGGGGATCACACCGGGGAGCTGTTTTTT
j_call: TRBJ2-3; v_call: TRBV4-3; d_call: TRBD1; cdr3_aa: CASSGQAYTDTQYF; cdr3_nt: TGCGCCAGCAGCGGACAGGCGTACACAGATACGCAGTATTTT
j_call: TRBJ2-3; v_call: TRBV9; d_call: TRBD2; cdr3_aa: CASSVRPSGGPTDTQYF; cdr3_nt: TGTGCCAGCAGCGTACGGCCTAGCGGGGGGCCCACAGATACGCAGTATTTT
j_call: TRBJ2-7; v_call: TRBV7-2; d_call: TRBD2; cdr3_aa: CASSLPGLAPEQYF; cdr3_nt: TGTGCCAGCAGCCTGCCGGGACTAGCGCCTGAGCAGTACTTC
j_call: TRBJ2-7; v_call: TRBV5-4; d_call: NA; cdr3_aa: CASSSRTAAYEQYF; cdr3_nt: TGTGCCAGCAGCTCTAGGACAGCCGCCTACGAGCAGTACTTC
j_call: TRBJ1-1; v_call: TRBV7-6; d_call: NA; cdr3_aa: CASSLDSPGDAGTEAFF; cdr3_nt: TGTGCCAGCAGCTTAGACTCTCCCGGGGATGCGGGCACTGAAGCTTTCTTT
j_call: TRBJ2-5; v_call: TRBV4-2; d_call: NA; cdr3_aa: CASSQAVMGQTQYF; cdr3_nt: TGTGCCAGCAGCCAAGCAGTAATGGGCCAGACCCAGTACTTC
j_call: TRBJ1-2; v_call: TRBV4-3; d_call: TRBD1; cdr3_aa: CASSQPGQGANHYTF; cdr3_nt: TGCGCCAGCAGCCAACCTGGACAGGGGGCGAATCATTACACCTTC
j_call: TRBJ1-2; v_call: TRBV4-1; d_call: NA; cdr3_aa: CASSQGGGTFYGYTF; cdr3_nt: TGCGCCAGCAGCCAAGGGGGGGGCACCTTCTATGGCTACACCTTC
j_call: TRBJ1-2; v_call: TRBV29-1; d_call: NA; cdr3_aa: CSVGPREANYGYTF; cdr3_nt: TGCAGCGTTGGGCCCAGGGAAGCTAACTATGGCTACACCTTC
j_call: TRBJ2-7; v_call: TRBV7-6; d_call: TRBD2; cdr3_aa: CASSDPSGYSYEQYF; cdr3_nt: TGTGCCAGCAGCGACCCTAGCGGGTACTCCTACGAGCAGTACTTC
j_call: TRBJ2-2; v_call: TRBV29-1; d_call: NA; cdr3_aa: CSVEGLNTGELFF; cdr3_nt: TGCAGCGTTGAAGGACTAAACACCGGGGAGCTGTTTTTT
j_call: TRBJ1-1; v_call: TRBV4-3; d_call: TRBD1; cdr3_aa: CASSPVQLTGAGTEAFF; cdr3_nt: TGCGCCAGCAGCCCGGTCCAATTAACAGGGGCCGGGACTGAAGCTTTCTTT
j_call: TRBJ2-1; v_call: TRBV6-5; d_call: NA; cdr3_aa: CASSWGLSLNEQFF; cdr3_nt: TGTGCCAGCAGTTGGGGCCTCTCTCTCAATGAGCAGTTCTTC
j_call: TRBJ2-3; v_call: TRBV9; d_call: NA; cdr3_aa: CASSVEGGDTQYF; cdr3_nt: TGTGCCAGCAGCGTAGAAGGAGGGGATACGCAGTATTTT